This passage covers 22 T cell receptor beta chains from one sample sequenced in a study of long-term antiretroviral therapy in people with HIV. Runs used v3.0 of the immunoSEQ assay and were done at survey level. Assay used: immunoSEQ multiplex PCR; TCRdb lists only in-frame clones, some missing. The sample contains roughly 6,500 clones, 70% to 90% of which appear only once. Sequenced here: unsorted PBMCs, sampled 3.7 years after starting antiretroviral therapy. These receptors all come from a woman between 50 and 59 years old with HIV.

The chain carries TRBV19 and TRBJ1-2; D not certain. V was pared by 3 bases and J by 3 bases, with 14 bases between. This CDR3 is built from 15 residues. CDR1 is LNHDA and CDR2 is SQIVND in the germline V gene (reference sequence). The CDR3 spells CASSIFWASDYGYTF. CDR3 in DNA: TGTGCCAGTAGTATCTTCTGGGCGTCTGACTATGGCTACACCTTC. Looking up the rest from reference TRBV19 and TRBJ1-2 gives the full variable domain: DGGITQSPKYLFRKEGQNVTLSCEQNLNHDAMYWYRQDPGQGLRLIYYSQIVNDFQKGDIAEGYSVSREKKESFPLTVTSAQKNPTAFYLCASSIFWASDYGYTFGSGTRLTVV.

V is TRBV18 and J is TRBJ2-5; the D gene is possibly TRBD1 (6 bases). CDR3 length: 16 residues. The V gene's germline CDR1 is KGHSH and CDR2 LQKENI. V lost 4 bases, J lost 4 bases, and 19 bases lay in between. The CDR3: CASSRSQGLTGETQYF. In DNA, the CDR3 is TGTGCCAGCTCACGGTCACAGGGATTGACGGGAGAGACCCAGTACTTC.

The chain couples TRBV27 to TRBJ1-2; no clear D gene. The germline gives CDR1 MNHEY, CDR2 SMNVEV (reference sequence). Trimming stripped 2 bases from V and 3 bases from J, with 7 bases between. This CDR3 has 13 amino acids. For the CDR3, the DNA is TGTGCCAGCAGTTTAACAAGGGACTATGGCTACACCTTC. Translating gives CASSLTRDYGYTF.

This chain uses TRBV29-1 with TRBJ2-7; D not resolved. Trimming removed 4 bases from V and 5 bases from J, with 18 bases in between. The length of the CDR3 is 14 residues. Germline CDR1 is SQVTM and CDR2 is ANQGSEA. DNA of the CDR3: TGCAGCGTTGGATCAGGCAGGTGGGGTAACGAGCAGTACTTC. It yields the protein CSVGSGRWGNEQYF.

The V call is TRBV10-3, the J call TRBJ1-2, with D tentatively TRBD1 (6 bases). Between the trimmed V and J ends, which lost 3 bases and 14 bases, there was a span of 16 bases. Looked up from germline, CDR1 is ENHRY and CDR2 is SYGVKD. This CDR3 comprises 12 residues. CDR3 region: CAISDIGLGTTF. Written as DNA, the CDR3 is TGTGCCATCAGTGATATAGGTCTCGGGACAACCTTC.

The V and J genes are TRBV5-4 and TRBJ2-3; TRBD1 aligns across 8 bases. Germline lookup yields CDR1 SGHNT and CDR2 YYREEE (reference sequence). CDR3 length equals 15 residues. V trimming: 5 bases; J trimming: 1 base; junction bases outside the gene matches: 6. CDR3: CASRPGGQGTDTQYF. The CDR3 DNA reads TGTGCCAGCAGACCTGGGGGACAGGGCACAGATACGCAGTATTTT.

The V call is TRBV4-2, the J call TRBJ2-1; D may be TRBD1 or TRBD2 (6 bases each). CDR3 length: 17 residues. V was cut by 2 bases and J by 5 bases, with 19 bases left in between. In germline, CDR1 is LGHNA, CDR2 YNFKEQ. CDR3 sequence: CASSQQILVGGHNEQFF. The CDR3 DNA follows: TGTGCCAGCAGCCAACAGATACTAGTGGGGGGCCACAATGAGCAGTTCTTC.

The chain uses TRBV6-5 and TRBJ2-2; perhaps TRBD1 as D (6 bases). V lost 0 bases, J lost 4 bases, and 12 bases lay in between. Germline CDR1 is MNHEY and CDR2 is SVGAGI. CDR3 size: 16 residues. CDR3 coding DNA: TGTGCCAGCAGTTACTCGCCCAGGGGTGGCACCGGGGAGCTGTTTTTT. This sequence encodes CASSYSPRGGTGELFF.

This chain joins TRBV10-3 and TRBJ2-5, with D hard to call. Trimming left V 2 bases short and J 1 base short, with 8 bases between. The CDR3 is made up of 14 amino acids. The germline V gene has CDR1 ENHRY and CDR2 SYGVKD. CDR3: CAISERTFQETQYF. DNA for the CDR3: TGTGCCATCAGTGAGCGTACTTTCCAAGAGACCCAGTACTTC.

The CDR3 nucleotides read TGTGCCAGCAGCTTAGGTTTGTTGGGACAGCCATACACTGAAGCTTTCTTT. Its translation is CASSLGLLGQPYTEAFF. This chain links TRBV13 with TRBJ1-1, with 7 bases identical to TRBD1. CDR1 is PRHDT, CDR2 FYEKMQ, per germline (reference sequence). The CDR3 is 17 residues long. V lost 0 bases and J lost 3; bases outside the gene matches: 10.

This clone was counted between two and nine times. V and J are TRBV4-1 and TRBJ2-1; 7 nucleotides agree with TRBD1. The CDR3 sequence is 15 residues long. The germline V gene has CDR1 MGHRA and CDR2 YSYEKL. V shed 0 bases and J 4 bases; nucleotides not matched to a gene: 3. The CDR3 sequence: CASSQEGQQYNEQFF. The CDR3 DNA reads as TGCGCCAGCAGCCAAGAGGGACAGCAGTACAATGAGCAGTTCTTC.

The V call is TRBV7-2, the J call TRBJ2-7; perhaps TRBD1 as D (6 bases). V lost 6 bases, J lost 4 bases, and 13 bases lay in between. Germline V gene sequence: CDR1 SGHTA, CDR2 FQGNSA. The CDR3 covers 13 residues. The DNA for the CDR3 is TGTGCCAGCAGACAGAACCAGGGGTACGAGCAGTACTTC. This encodes CASRQNQGYEQYF. Based on the CDR3 plus reference TRBV7-2 and TRBJ2-7, the full variable domain is GAGVSQSPSNKVTEKGKDVELRCDPISGHTALYWYRQSLGQGLEFLIYFQGNSAPDKSGLPSDRFSAERTGGSVSTLTIQRTQQEDSAVYLCASRQNQGYEQYFGPGTRLTVT.

The chain uses TRBV6-5 and TRBJ2-5; D tentatively reads TRBD1 or TRBD2 (6 bases each). The CDR3 loop spans 15 amino acids. V gave up 6 bases and J gave up 6 bases, with 20 bases separating them. CDR1 and CDR2 from the germline V gene are MNHEY and SVGAGI. CDR3 region: CASSSQGTGSQTQYF. The CDR3 region has the DNA TGTGCCAGCAGCTCGCAGGGGACTGGGTCACAGACCCAGTACTTC.

This sequence joins TRBV5-1 and TRBJ1-1, with TRBD1 matching 8 bases. Trimming took 1 base from V and 0 from J; bases not matched to a gene: 14. Germline-derived CDR1 and CDR2 are SGHRS and YFSETQ. This CDR3 contains 19 residues. CDR3 nucleotide sequence: TGCGCCAGCAGCTTGTCAGGGGGCGAGATCGATCCCATGAACACTGAAGCTTTCTTT. Its translation: CASSLSGGEIDPMNTEAFF.

This clone was detected only once. The chain couples TRBV7-8 to TRBJ2-7; the match to TRBD2 covers 8 bases. CDR1 is SGHVS and CDR2 is FQNEAQ in the germline V gene. J was trimmed by 0 bases and V by 2 bases; bases with no gene match: 3. This CDR3 contains 15 residues. The CDR3 loop reads CASSLSTSGSYEQYF. Written as DNA, the CDR3 is TGTGCCAGCAGCTTATCAACTAGCGGCTCCTACGAGCAGTACTTC.

This clone appeared a few times. One end of the junction varies from germline; a read error may be responsible. The chain recombines TRBV7-2 with TRBJ2-2; 10 bases line up with TRBD2. This CDR3 region has 17 residues. Germline V lookup: CDR1 SGHTA, CDR2 FQGNSA. CDR3 DNA: TGTGCCAGCAGTTTAGTGTCTAGCGGGAGTTTCACCGGGGAGCTGTTTTTT. Translated: CASSLVSSGSFTGELFF. Variable domain in full (rest from reference TRBV7-2 and TRBJ2-2): GAGVSQSPSNKVTEKGKDVELRCDPISGHTALYWYRQSLGQGLEFLIYFQGNSAPDKSGLPSDRFSAERTGGSVSTLTIQRTQQEDSAVYLCASSLVSSGSFTGELFFGEGSRLTVL.

By frequency in the sample, this clone is medium-sized (0.01 to 0.1%). The rearrangement links TRBV9 to TRBJ2-7; D gene uncertain. CDR3 length equals 15 residues. The germline V gene encodes CDR1 SGDLS and CDR2 YYNGEE. Trimming took 0 bases from V and 0 from J, leaving 10 bases between them. Here the CDR3 reads CASSVGSSPSYEQYF. As DNA, the CDR3 is TGTGCCAGCAGCGTAGGGTCCAGCCCCTCCTACGAGCAGTACTTC.

The genes are TRBV29-1 and TRBJ2-5, with D possibly TRBD1 on 6 matching bases. Germline CDR1 and CDR2: SQVTM and ANQGSEA. The CDR3 contains 12 residues. Trimming left V 6 bases short and J 2 bases short, with 10 bases between. The CDR3 region has the DNA TGCAGCGTACTGGGGGCTCAAGAGACCCAGTACTTC. Translated: CSVLGAQETQYF.

The chain is built from TRBV6-1 and TRBJ2-1; perhaps D is TRBD1 or TRBD2 (5 bases each). Germline values: CDR1 MNHNS, CDR2 SASEGT. The germline V and J ends were trimmed by 4 bases and 6 bases, with 10 bases remaining between them. This CDR3 contains 13 residues. CDR3 loop: CASSGYGANEQFF. The CDR3, as DNA: TGTGCCAGCAGTGGTTACGGGGCCAATGAGCAGTTCTTC.

The V call is TRBV13, the J call TRBJ1-1; D not certain. This CDR3 comprises 15 residues. The germline CDR1 and CDR2 sequences are PRHDT and FYEKMQ (reference sequence). Trimming removed 5 bases at V and 1 base at J, with 14 bases between. DNA of the CDR3: TGTGCCAGCAGCCCCCGTTACACAAAGAACACTGAAGCTTTCTTT. Protein product: CASSPRYTKNTEAFF.

The CDR3 coding sequence is TGTGCCAGTAGTATATTCGGGACAGGGGCCAACGTCCTGACTTTC. It specifies CASSIFGTGANVLTF. V and J are TRBV19 and TRBJ2-6, with D maybe TRBD1 (6 bases). Looked up from germline, CDR1 is LNHDA and CDR2 is SQIVND (reference sequence). Between the trimmed V and J ends, which lost 2 bases and 4 bases, there was a span of 9 bases. The CDR3 length is 15 residues.

The V and J genes are TRBV7-2 and TRBJ2-1; 11 nucleotides line up with TRBD2. After removal of 1 base from V and 0 bases from J, the junction contained 5 bases not matched to a gene. The CDR3 spans 18 residues. CDR1 and CDR2 from the germline V gene are SGHTA and FQGNSA. The CDR3 coding sequence is TGTGCCAGCAGCTTAGTGGGACTAGCGGAAAGCTCCTACAATGAGCAGTTCTTC. Its protein product is CASSLVGLAESSYNEQFF.